The T cell receptor (beta chain) described here comes from a study of OX40 agonist ivuxolimab in advanced cancers. Study at large: Each patient was given ivuxolimab into a vein every 2 weeks, at 0.01 to 10 mg/kg.

This table comes from immunoSEQ multiplex PCR, and its TCRdb copy is limited to in-frame clones, with some not included. The sample records about 99,000 clones, approximately 94% being singletons. Study-level findings and limits: Blood T cells, both CD4+ and CD8+, expanded clonally by week 6 at 0.1 to 3.0 mg/kg.

The CDR3 length is 15 residues. The germline V gene encodes CDR1 LNHDA and CDR2 SQIVND (reference sequence). Trimming removed 3 bases at V and 3 bases at J, with 12 bases between. Points on this clone: Antigen: not known.

The TCR was taken from an adult with an advanced solid tumor such as melanoma, head and neck, liver or kidney cancer. The rearrangement links TRBV19 to TRBJ2-1, with D perhaps matching TRBD1 (6 bases). The sequencing here drew on CD4+ or CD8+ T cells sorted from blood, taken in a trial of the OX40 agonist ivuxolimab. DNA of the CDR3: TGTGCCAGTAGTATCTCAGGGGCTAGCTACAATGAGCAGTTCTTC. Amino acids: CASSISGASYNEQFF.